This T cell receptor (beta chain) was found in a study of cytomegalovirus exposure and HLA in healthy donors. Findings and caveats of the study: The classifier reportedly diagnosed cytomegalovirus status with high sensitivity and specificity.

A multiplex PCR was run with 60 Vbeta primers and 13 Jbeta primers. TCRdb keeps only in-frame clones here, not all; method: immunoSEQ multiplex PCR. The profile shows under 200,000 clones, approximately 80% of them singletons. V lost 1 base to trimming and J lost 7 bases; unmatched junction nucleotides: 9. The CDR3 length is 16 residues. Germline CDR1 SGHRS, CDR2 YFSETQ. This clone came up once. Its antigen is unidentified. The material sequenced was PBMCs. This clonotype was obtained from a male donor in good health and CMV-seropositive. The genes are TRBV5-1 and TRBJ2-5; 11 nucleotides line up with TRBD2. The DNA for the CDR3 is TGCGCCAGCAGCTTGATGGTAGCGGGAGGGCCCGGGACCCAGTACTTC. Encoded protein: CASSLMVAGGPGTQYF.